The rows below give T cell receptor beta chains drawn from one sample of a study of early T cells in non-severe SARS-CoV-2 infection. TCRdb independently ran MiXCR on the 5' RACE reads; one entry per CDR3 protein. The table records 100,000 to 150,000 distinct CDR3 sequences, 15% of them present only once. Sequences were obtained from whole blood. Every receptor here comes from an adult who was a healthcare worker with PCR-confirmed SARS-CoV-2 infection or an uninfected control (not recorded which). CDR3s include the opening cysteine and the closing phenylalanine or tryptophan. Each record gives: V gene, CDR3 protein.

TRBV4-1 CASSQPLRGRTQYF
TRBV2 CASGTSGPNEQFF
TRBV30 CAWSLGGPGDTQYF
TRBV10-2 CASNGLAGTKETQYF
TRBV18 CASSLGQGRNQPQHF
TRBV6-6 CASSYFRTSADTQYF
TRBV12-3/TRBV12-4 CASTDRDRGFGNTIYF
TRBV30 CAWSVLRVETEAFF
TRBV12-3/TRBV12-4 CASSLAWEKETQYF
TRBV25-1 CASSSAGATDTQYF
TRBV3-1 CASSQGDGGPETQYF
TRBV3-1 CASSQGQNYEQYF
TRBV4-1 CASSSGGHEQYF
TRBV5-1 CASSLHGQDNEQFF
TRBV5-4 CASSLGGLYGYTF
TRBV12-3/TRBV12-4 CASSSGTTNTEAFF
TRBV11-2 CASSPGVSPLNEQFF
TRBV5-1 CASSSGTSGAEETQYF
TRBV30 CAWSLPGATSAGANVLTF
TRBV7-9 CASSYTSGGTDTQYF
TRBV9 CASSVTGLAVTEQFF
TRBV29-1 CSVLGAYEQYF
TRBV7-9 CASSLDPGAQETQYF
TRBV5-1 CASSQDRGQETQYF
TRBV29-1 CSVGRGGSTDTQYF
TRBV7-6 CASSEGWAYGYTF
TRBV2 CASTYGTGPNNEQFF